This T cell receptor beta chain was identified during a study of CD8+ T cells in alopecia areata. Study as a whole: Treated patients took oral tofacitinib at 5 to 10 mg twice daily.

Germline V lookup: CDR1 SNHLY, CDR2 FYNNEI. V was clipped by 1 base and J by 0 bases; unmatched bases: 3. This CDR3 region has 17 residues. Samples from alopecia areata patients were lesional scalp punch biopsies and peripheral blood. This clone was picked up many times. Extracted RNA was reverse transcribed, and the resulting cDNA served as sequencing template. Assay: immunoSEQ multiplex PCR; the TCRdb copy retains only in-frame clones and omits some. The sample gives around 200,000 clones, roughly 60% of which show up once; about 1.5% is in the top ten. The receptor's source is a human donor with alopecia areata. The sample in question was CD4+ T cells sorted from blood, obtained at week 0. This sequence joins TRBV2 and TRBJ2-3; 11 bases align to TRBD2. The CDR3 sequence: CASSEGRLAGSTDTQYF. The DNA for the CDR3 is TGTGCCAGCAGTGAAGGAAGACTAGCGGGGAGCACAGATACGCAGTATTTT. The full variable domain, completed using reference TRBV2 and TRBJ2-3, is EPEVTQTPSHQVTQMGQEVILRCVPISNHLYFYWYRQILGQKVEFLVSFYNNEISEKSEIFDDQFSVERPDGSNFTLKIRSTKLEDSAMYFCASSEGRLAGSTDTQYFGPGTRLTVL.